Listed below are T cell receptor beta chains from one sample, sequenced in a study of T-cell reconstitution after alpha-beta-depleted transplantation in children. A single record per CDR3 protein comes from TCRdb applying MiXCR to the PCR reads. The sample yields about 460,000 distinct CDR3 sequences, over 9.5% seen once. Sample: PBMCs, taken before TCRalphabeta/CD19-depleted stem cell transplant. Receptors originate from a child aged 2 to 9 with inherited bone marrow failure, due to receive a stem cell transplant. CDR3s include the opening cysteine and the closing phenylalanine or tryptophan. A D gene is named only where the DNA matches it firmly. The size of a clone is reported for some rows only, either as once, few or many, or as a class for expanded clones.

clone size,D gene,J gene,V gene,CDR3 protein,CDR3 DNA
few,.,TRBJ2-7,TRBV7-2,CASSLRKGPEQYF,TGTGCCAGCAGCTTACGAAAGGGTCCAGAGCAGTACTTC
.,TRBD2,TRBJ2-1,TRBV7-2,CASSGLAGDYNEQFF,TGTGCCAGCAGCGGGCTAGCGGGAGACTACAATGAGCAGTTCTTC
many,.,TRBJ2-3,TRBV6-2/TRBV6-3,CASSSRQSTDTQYF,TGTGCCAGCAGTTCCAGACAGAGCACAGATACGCAGTATTTT
.,.,TRBJ1-2,TRBV6-5,CASSYSGYTNYGYTF,TGTGCCAGCAGTTACTCGGGTTACACTAACTATGGCTACACCTTC
many,.,TRBJ2-7,TRBV4-3,CASSHYERRGEQYF,TGCGCCAGCAGTCACTACGAGAGACGTGGCGAGCAGTACTTC
few,TRBD2,TRBJ2-1,TRBV27,CASSVNPTSGVRYNEQFF,TGTGCCAGCAGTGTAAACCCAACTAGCGGGGTTCGGTACAATGAGCAGTTCTTC
many,.,TRBJ2-1,TRBV10-3,CAIGGNRDWPIF,TGTGCCATCGGGGGAAACCGGGACTGGCCCATCTTC
many,.,TRBJ2-7,TRBV21-1,CASSIGGQLWTGGVWGYGYEQYF,TGTGCCAGCAGCATTGGCGGGCAGTTGTGGACAGGGGGCGTCTGGGGGTATGGTTACGAGCAGTACTTC
.,TRBD2,TRBJ2-3,TRBV23-1,CASREGTSGLTDTQYF,TGCGCCAGCCGCGAAGGGACTAGCGGACTCACAGATACGCAGTATTTT
.,.,TRBJ1-2,TRBV19,CASKDWRESYGYTF,TGTGCCAGTAAGGATTGGAGAGAGAGCTATGGCTACACCTTC
many,.,TRBJ2-2,TRBV18,CASSPAGDPTGELFF,TGTGCCAGCTCACCGGCAGGGGACCCCACCGGGGAGCTGTTTTTT
many,.,TRBJ2-5,TRBV9,CASSTVGRIQETQYF,TGTGCCAGCAGCACCGTCGGACGGATCCAAGAGACCCAGTACTTC
many,.,TRBJ2-1,TRBV30,CAGFTYNEQFF,TGTGCCGGGTTCACCTACAATGAGCAGTTCTTC
few,TRBD1,TRBJ1-5,TRBV7-9,CASSLVGTGLQPQHF,TGTGCCAGCAGCTTAGTCGGGACAGGGCTCCAGCCCCAGCATTTT
.,.,TRBJ2-7,TRBV3-1,CASSQDRWGLSSYEQYF,TGTGCCAGCAGCCAAGATCGGTGGGGACTGAGCTCCTACGAGCAGTACTTC
few,.,TRBJ2-1,TRBV6-5,CASSSGVVSDEQFF,TGTGCCAGCAGTTCGGGAGTAGTGAGCGATGAGCAGTTCTTC
few,TRBD2,TRBJ2-7,TRBV29-1,CSVAPLAGSYEQYF,TGCAGCGTTGCCCCGCTAGCGGGTTCCTACGAGCAGTACTTC
many,.,TRBJ2-1,TRBV12-3/TRBV12-4,CASRRDSLKQFF,TGTGCCAGCAGAAGGGACTCCTTGAAGCAGTTCTTC
many,TRBD2,TRBJ2-1,TRBV29-1,CSVEGLANEQFF,TGCAGCGTTGAAGGACTAGCTAATGAGCAGTTCTTC
many,TRBD2,TRBJ2-1,TRBV9,CASSVGAGGTNEQFF,TGTGCCAGCAGCGTAGGAGCGGGAGGGACCAATGAGCAGTTCTTC
many,TRBD1,TRBJ1-5,TRBV18,CASSPPGEGARPQPQHF,TGTGCCAGCTCACCACCCGGGGAGGGGGCGAGGCCTCAGCCCCAGCATTTT
few,.,TRBJ1-6,TRBV30,CAWSVAGRNSPLHF,TGTGCCTGGAGTGTCGCAGGGCGTAATTCACCCCTCCACTTT